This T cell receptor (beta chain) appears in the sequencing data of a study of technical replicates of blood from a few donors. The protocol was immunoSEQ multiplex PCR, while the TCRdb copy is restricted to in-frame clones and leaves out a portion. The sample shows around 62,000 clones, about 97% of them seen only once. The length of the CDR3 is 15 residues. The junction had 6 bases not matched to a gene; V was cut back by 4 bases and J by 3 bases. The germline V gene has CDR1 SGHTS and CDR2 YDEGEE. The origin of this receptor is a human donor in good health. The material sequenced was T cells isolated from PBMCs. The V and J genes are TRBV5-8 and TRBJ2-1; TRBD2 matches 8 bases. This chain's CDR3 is CASSNPSGYYNEQFF. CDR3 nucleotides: TGTGCCAGCAGCAACCCTAGCGGGTACTACAATGAGCAGTTCTTC.